This T cell receptor (beta chain) originates from a study of CD8 T cells in Susac syndrome. V gave up 0 bases and J gave up 4 bases; unmatched junction bases: 9. This CDR3 contains 16 residues. The V gene's germline CDR1 is DFQATT and CDR2 SNEGSKA (reference sequence). This clonotype occurred once. Random hexamers served to reverse transcribe about 0.5 to 1 ug RNA. TCRdb reanalysed the immunoSEQ multiplex PCR reads using MiXCR and keeps one entry per CDR3 protein. The sample yields fewer than 200,000 distinct CDR3 sequences, 94% seen once. The TCR sequence derives from a human donor with Susac syndrome. Sequencing was done on a sample of CD4+ T cells from PBMCs. The rearrangement links TRBV20-1 to TRBJ1-5, with TRBD1 matching over 7 bases. As DNA, the CDR3 is TGCAGTGCTAGAGATGGTAGGGGGCGAAGGAATCAGCCCCAGCATTTT. It yields the protein CSARDGRGRRNQPQHF.